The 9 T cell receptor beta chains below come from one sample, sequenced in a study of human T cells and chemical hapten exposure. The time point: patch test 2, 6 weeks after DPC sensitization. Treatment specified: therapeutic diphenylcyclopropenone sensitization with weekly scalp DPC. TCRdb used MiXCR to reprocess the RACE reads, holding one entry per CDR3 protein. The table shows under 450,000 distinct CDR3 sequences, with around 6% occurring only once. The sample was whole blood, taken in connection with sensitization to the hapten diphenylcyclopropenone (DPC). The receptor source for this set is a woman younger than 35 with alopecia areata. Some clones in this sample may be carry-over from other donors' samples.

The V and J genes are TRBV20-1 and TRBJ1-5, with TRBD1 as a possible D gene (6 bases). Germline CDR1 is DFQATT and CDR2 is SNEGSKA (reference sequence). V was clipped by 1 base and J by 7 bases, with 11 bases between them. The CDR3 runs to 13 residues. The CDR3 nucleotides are TGCAGTGCTAGAGCCGGGACAAGCCAGCCCCAGCATTTT. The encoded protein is CSARAGTSQPQHF.

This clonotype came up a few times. In nucleotides, the CDR3 is TGCGCCAGCAGCCCAATGTGGGGAGATACGCAGTATTTT. Translated, it gives CASSPMWGDTQYF. J is TRBJ2-3 and V is TRBV5-1; D is uncertain. V shed 4 bases and J shed 5 bases, with 11 bases lying between them. CDR3 length: 13 amino acids. Germline values: CDR1 SGHRS, CDR2 YFSETQ.

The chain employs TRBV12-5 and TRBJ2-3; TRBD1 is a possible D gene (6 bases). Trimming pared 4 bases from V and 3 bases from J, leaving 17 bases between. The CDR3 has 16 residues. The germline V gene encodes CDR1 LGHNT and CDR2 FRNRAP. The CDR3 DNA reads TGTGCTAGTGGTTGGCTACAGGGATTACGTACAGATACGCAGTATTTT. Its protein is CASGWLQGLRTDTQYF.

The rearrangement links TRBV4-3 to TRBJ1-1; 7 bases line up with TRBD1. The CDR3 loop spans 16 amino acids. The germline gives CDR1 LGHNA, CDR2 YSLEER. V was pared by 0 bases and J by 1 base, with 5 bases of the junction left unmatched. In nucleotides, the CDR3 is TGCGCCAGCAGCCAAGATTTAGGGGGCACGAACACTGAAGCTTTCTTT. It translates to CASSQDLGGTNTEAFF.

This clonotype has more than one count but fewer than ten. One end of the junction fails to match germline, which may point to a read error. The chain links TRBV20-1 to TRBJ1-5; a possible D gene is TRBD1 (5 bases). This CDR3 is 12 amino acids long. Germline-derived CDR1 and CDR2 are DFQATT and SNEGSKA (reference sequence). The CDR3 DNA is TGCAGTGCTAGAGATAAGGGGACCGGGCCGAATTTT. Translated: CSARDKGTGPNF.

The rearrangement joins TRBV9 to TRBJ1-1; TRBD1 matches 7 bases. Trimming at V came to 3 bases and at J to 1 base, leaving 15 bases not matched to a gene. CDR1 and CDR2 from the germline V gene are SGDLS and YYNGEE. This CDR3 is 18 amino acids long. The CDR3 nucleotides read TGTGCCAGCAGCGAGGGCCCTTACTCCGGGACAGCGAACACTGAAGCTTTCTTT. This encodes CASSEGPYSGTANTEAFF.

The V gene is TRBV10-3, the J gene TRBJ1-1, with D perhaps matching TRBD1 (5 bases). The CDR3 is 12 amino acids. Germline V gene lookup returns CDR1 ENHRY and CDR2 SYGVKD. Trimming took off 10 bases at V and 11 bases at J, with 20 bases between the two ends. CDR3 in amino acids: CATRGVRDEAFF. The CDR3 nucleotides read TGTGCCACCCGAGGGGTCAGGGATGAGGCTTTCTTT.

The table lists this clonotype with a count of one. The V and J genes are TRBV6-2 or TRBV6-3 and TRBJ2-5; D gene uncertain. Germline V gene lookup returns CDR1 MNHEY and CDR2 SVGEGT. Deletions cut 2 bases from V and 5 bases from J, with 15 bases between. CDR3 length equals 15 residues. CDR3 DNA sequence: TGTGCCAGCAGTTACCCGCGGCCCAAGCAGGAGACCCAGTACTTC. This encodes CASSYPRPKQETQYF.

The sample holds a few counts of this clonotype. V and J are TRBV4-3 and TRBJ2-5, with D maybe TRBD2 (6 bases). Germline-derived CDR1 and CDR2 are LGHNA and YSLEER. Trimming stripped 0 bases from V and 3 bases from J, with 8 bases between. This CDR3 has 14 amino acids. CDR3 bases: TGCGCCAGCAGCCAAGATCGACTAGAAGAGACCCAGTACTTC. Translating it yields CASSQDRLEETQYF.